This T cell receptor (beta chain) is drawn from a study of response to subunit inactivated influenza vaccine. Broader study findings: Authors proposed each seasonal influenza vaccination draws in few new T cells.

The V and J ends lost 1 base and 8 bases respectively, with 18 bases between them. Germline assignment: CDR1 LGHNA and CDR2 YNFKEQ. CDR3 size: 17 residues. This clonotype was detected ten times or more. What it recognizes is unknown. TCRdb reanalysed the RT-PCR reads using MiXCR and keeps one entry per CDR3 protein. Found here are fewer than 350,000 distinct CDR3 sequences, 21% of them singletons; the top ten hold around 9.6%. This TCR was recovered from a man between 50 and 75 years old who received an inactivated influenza vaccine. This specimen consisted of PBMCs from blood, obtained about 19 months after vaccination. The chain carries TRBV4-2 and TRBJ1-6; possibly TRBD1 for D (5 bases). CDR3 amino acids: CASSQVFAAGGDSPLHF. As DNA, the CDR3 is TGTGCCAGCAGCCAAGTGTTCGCGGCCGGGGGGGATTCACCCCTCCACTTT.